The T cell receptor beta chain described here comes from a study of blood T cell repertoires in COVID-19. Authors' analysis steps: Counts of nucleated cells, estimated from reference gene primer amplification, were obtained. Generated by immunoSEQ multiplex PCR, the TCRdb table keeps only in-frame clones and is missing some. D and trimming come from the DNA, and the V and J calls and clone size come from that table. This table holds about 300,000 clones, approximately 90% found once. Germline V CDR1 and CDR2: GTSNPN, SVGIG (reference sequence). The ends were cut back, 7 bases at V and 4 bases at J, with 19 bases in the middle. This CDR3 region has 14 residues.

The chain links TRBV30 to TRBJ1-2; D possibly corresponds to TRBD1 (5 bases). The sequenced material came from peripheral blood. The TCR originated in a woman aged 25 to 39 with COVID-19, enrolled during active disease. The CDR3 region is CASQVQREIYGYTF. The DNA for the CDR3 is TGTGCCTCACAGGTCCAGCGAGAGATCTATGGCTACACCTTC. Looking up the rest from reference TRBV30 and TRBJ1-2 gives the full variable domain: SQTIHQWPATLVQPVGSPLSLECTVEGTSNPNLYWYRQAAGRGLQLLFYSVGIGQISSEVPQNLSASRPQDRQFILSSKKLLLSDSGFYLCASQVQREIYGYTFGSGTRLTVV.